This T cell receptor beta chain was observed in a study of shared clonotypes between healthy human individuals. Overall study findings and caveats: Estimated clonotype richness was generally higher in naive than memory subsets. A few donors had approximately 4.6% of their naive CD4 clonotypes in common.

TCRdb keeps only in-frame clones here, not all; method: immunoSEQ multiplex PCR. The sample includes hundreds of thousands of clones, 80% to 90% of them seen just once. CDR1 and CDR2 from the germline V gene are LGHNA and YNFKEQ. This CDR3 is 14 amino acids long. V lost 1 base and J lost 3; bases outside the gene matches: 3. As concerns this clone: The target antigen is unknown.

This TCR was recovered from a young man in good health. This sequence joins TRBV4-2 and TRBJ2-7, with 7 nucleotides matching TRBD1. The sample taken for sequencing was memory CD8+ T cells sorted from blood. This sample's subset: CD45RO+ cells pooled with CCR7-negative TemRA cells. CDR3 residues: CASSQVNRGYEQYF. The DNA for the CDR3 is TGTGCCAGCAGCCAAGTAAACAGGGGCTACGAGCAGTACTTC.